Sequencing of this TCR beta chain was carried out in a study of T cell responses to AZD1222 COVID-19 vaccine. Profiled with immunoSEQ multiplex PCR; TCRdb holds only in-frame clones, not every one. Of about 94,000 clones in the sample, approximately 87% were seen once. Germline V gives CDR1 MDHEN, CDR2 SYDVKM. V dropped 8 bases and J dropped 6 bases, with 19 bases sitting between them. The CDR3 totals 14 residues. This chain uses TRBV28 with TRBJ1-2; possible D gene TRBD1, 6 bases. The starting material was peripheral blood, obtained 28 days after the second AZD1222 dose. This TCR was recovered from an adult who received the AZD1222 COVID-19 vaccine. CDR3 protein: CASEGGRMWNGYTF. CDR3 bases: TGTGCCAGCGAAGGGGGGCGGATGTGGAATGGCTACACCTTC.